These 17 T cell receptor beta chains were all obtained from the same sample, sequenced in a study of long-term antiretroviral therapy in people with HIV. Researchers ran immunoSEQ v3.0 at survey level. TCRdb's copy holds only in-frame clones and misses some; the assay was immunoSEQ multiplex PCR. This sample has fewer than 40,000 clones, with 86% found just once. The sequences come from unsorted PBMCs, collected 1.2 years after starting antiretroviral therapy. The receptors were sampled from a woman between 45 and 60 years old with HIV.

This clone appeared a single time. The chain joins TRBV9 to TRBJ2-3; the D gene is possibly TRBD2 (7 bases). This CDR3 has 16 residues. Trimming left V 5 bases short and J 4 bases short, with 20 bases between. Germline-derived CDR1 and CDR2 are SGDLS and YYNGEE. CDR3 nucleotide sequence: TGTGCCAGCAGTGAGGGGGGGGCCATGTTTTCAGATACGCAGTATTTT. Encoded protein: CASSEGGAMFSDTQYF.

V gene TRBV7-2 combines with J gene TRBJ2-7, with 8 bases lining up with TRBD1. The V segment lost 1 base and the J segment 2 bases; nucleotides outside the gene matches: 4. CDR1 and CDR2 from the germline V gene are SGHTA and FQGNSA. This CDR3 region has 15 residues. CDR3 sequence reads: CASSLGGTGAYEQYF. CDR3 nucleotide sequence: TGTGCCAGCAGCTTAGGGGGGACAGGCGCCTACGAGCAGTACTTC.

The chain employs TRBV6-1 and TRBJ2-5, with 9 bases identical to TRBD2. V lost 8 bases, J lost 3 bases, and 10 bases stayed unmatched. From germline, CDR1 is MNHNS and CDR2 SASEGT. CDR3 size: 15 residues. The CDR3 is CASVVSGGRKETQYF. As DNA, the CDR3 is TGTGCCAGCGTTGTAAGCGGGGGGCGAAAAGAGACCCAGTACTTC.

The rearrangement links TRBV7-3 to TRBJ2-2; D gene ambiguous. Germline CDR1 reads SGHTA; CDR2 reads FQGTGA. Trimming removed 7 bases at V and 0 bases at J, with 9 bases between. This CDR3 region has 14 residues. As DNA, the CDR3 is TGTGCCAGCAAGGGCAACCCGAACACCGGGGAGCTGTTTTTT. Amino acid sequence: CASKGNPNTGELFF.

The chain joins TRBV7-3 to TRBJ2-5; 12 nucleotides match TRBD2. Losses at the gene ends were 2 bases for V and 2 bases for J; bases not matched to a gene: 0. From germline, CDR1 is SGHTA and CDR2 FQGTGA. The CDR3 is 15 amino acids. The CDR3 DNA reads TGTGCCAGCAGCTTAGGACTAGCGGGGCAAGAGACCCAGTACTTC. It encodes CASSLGLAGQETQYF.

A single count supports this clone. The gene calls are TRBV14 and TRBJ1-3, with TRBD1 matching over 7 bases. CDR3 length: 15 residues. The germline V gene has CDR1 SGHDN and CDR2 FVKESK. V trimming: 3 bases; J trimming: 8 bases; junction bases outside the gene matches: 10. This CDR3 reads CASSQERQGPDTIYF. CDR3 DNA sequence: TGTGCCAGCAGCCAGGAAAGACAGGGACCGGACACCATATATTTT.

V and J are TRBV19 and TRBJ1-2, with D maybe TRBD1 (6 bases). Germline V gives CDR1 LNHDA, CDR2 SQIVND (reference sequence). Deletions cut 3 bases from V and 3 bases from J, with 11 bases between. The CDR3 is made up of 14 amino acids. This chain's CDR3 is CASSMPGAYYGYTF. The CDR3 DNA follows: TGTGCCAGTAGTATGCCAGGGGCCTACTATGGCTACACCTTC.

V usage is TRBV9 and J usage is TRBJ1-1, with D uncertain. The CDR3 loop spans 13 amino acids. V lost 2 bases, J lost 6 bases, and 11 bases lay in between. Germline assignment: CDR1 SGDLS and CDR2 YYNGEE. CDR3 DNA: TGTGCCAGCAGCGTCATAGCAGACGCTGAAGCTTTCTTT. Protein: CASSVIADAEAFF.

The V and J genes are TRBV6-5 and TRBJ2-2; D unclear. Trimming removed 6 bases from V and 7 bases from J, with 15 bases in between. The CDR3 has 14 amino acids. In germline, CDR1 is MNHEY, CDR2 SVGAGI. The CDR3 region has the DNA TGTGCCAGCAGCACTGAGTCGTGGATCGGGGAGCTGTTTTTT. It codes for CASSTESWIGELFF.

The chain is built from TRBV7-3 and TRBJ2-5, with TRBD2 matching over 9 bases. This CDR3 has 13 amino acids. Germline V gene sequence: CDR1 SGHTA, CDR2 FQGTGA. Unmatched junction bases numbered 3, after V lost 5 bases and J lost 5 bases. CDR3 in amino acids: CASSLSGGETQYF. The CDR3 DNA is TGTGCCAGCAGCCTCAGCGGGGGGGAGACCCAGTACTTC.

As DNA, the CDR3 is TGTGCCAGCACCCGAGAGGTGCAAGTCACAGATACGCAGTATTTT. Protein: CASTREVQVTDTQYF. This chain links TRBV4-2 with TRBJ2-3; D is undetermined. This CDR3 contains 15 residues. From germline, CDR1 is LGHNA and CDR2 YNFKEQ. Trimming removed 7 bases from V and 2 bases from J, with 16 bases in between.

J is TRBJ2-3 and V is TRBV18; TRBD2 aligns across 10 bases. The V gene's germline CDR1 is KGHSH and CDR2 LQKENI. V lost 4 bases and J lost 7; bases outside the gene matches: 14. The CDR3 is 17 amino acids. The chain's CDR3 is CASSLSTSSGGAYTQYF. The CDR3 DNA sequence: TGTGCCAGCTCACTTTCCACATCCAGCGGGGGGGCCTATACGCAGTATTTT.

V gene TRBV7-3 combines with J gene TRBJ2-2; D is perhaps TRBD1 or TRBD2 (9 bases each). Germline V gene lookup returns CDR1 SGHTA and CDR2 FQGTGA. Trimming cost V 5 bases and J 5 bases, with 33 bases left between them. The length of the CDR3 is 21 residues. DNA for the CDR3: TGTGCCAGCAGCAAACAGGGGGCGGGGGGGCTTTTCTCCCCATCAACCGGGGAGCTGTTTTTT. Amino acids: CASSKQGAGGLFSPSTGELFF.

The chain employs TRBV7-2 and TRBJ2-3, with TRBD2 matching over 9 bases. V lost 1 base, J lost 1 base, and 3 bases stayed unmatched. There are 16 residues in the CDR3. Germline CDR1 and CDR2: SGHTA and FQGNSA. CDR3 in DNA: TGTGCCAGCAGCTTAGTGGCGGGGGGGGGCACAGATACGCAGTATTTT. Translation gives CASSLVAGGGTDTQYF.

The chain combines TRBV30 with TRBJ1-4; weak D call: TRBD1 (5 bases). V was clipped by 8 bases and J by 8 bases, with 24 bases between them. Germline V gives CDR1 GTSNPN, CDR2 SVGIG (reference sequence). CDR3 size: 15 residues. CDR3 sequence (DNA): TGTGCCGGGGCTCGGGGCGACAACGTTCAAGAAAAACTGTTTTTT. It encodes CAGARGDNVQEKLFF.

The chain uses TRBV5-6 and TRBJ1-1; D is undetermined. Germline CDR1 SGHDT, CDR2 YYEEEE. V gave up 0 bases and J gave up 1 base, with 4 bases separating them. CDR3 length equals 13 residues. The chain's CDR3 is CASSLDANTEAFF. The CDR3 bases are TGTGCCAGCAGCTTGGACGCGAACACTGAAGCTTTCTTT.

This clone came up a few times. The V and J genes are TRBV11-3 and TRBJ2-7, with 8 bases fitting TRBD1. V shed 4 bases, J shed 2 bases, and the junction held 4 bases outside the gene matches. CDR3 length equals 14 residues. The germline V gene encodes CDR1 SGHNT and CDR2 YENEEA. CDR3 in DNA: TGTGCCAGCAGCTCATCGACAGGGGCCTACGAGCAGTACTTC. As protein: CASSSSTGAYEQYF. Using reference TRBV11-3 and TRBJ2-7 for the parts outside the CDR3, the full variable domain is EAGVVQSPRYKIIEKKQPVAFWCNPISGHNTLYWYLQNLGQGPELLIRYENEEAVDDSQLPKDRFSAERLKGVDSTLKIQPAELGDSAVYLCASSSSTGAYEQYFGPGTRLTVT.